This TCR beta chain emerged from a study of shared clonotypes between healthy human individuals. The table came from immunoSEQ multiplex PCR; TCRdb's copy has only in-frame clones and leaves some out. The sample consists of some 2,000,000 clones, almost 96% of them appearing once. Overall study results and limits: A handful of donors showed sharing of about 5.5% of naive CD4 clonotypes. The diversity represented, both genetic and in exposure history, was limited by few donors. Blood alone was sampled, and tissue repertoires likely differ.

The CDR3 covers 13 residues. Trimming removed 2 bases from V and 4 bases from J, with 8 bases in between. Germline CDR1 MDHEN, CDR2 SYDVKM. Points on this clone: Its specificity is not known.

The receptor was isolated from a young man in good health. The chain has TRBV28 and TRBJ1-1; the D is unclear. Specimen: naive CD4+ T cells sorted from blood. Subset defined: CD45RA+ positively selected. Here the CDR3 reads CASSLVWITEAFF. In DNA, the CDR3 is TGTGCCAGCAGTTTAGTGTGGATCACTGAAGCTTTCTTT.